Sequencing of this T cell receptor (beta chain) was carried out in a study of T cell responses to AZD1222 COVID-19 vaccine. The CDR3 has 14 amino acids. In germline, CDR1 is MNHEY, CDR2 SVGAGI. Trimming removed 6 bases from V and 5 bases from J, with 13 bases in between. Whole-study findings and limits: Reportedly, nearly half the spike-specific TCRs target unmutated variant regions. Only 5 or 6 AZD1222 recipients tested seropositive at baseline.

Concerning this clone itself: Its cognate antigen is unknown.

This table comes from immunoSEQ multiplex PCR, and its TCRdb copy is limited to in-frame clones, with some not included. This sample has 95,000 to 150,000 clones, with 90% found just once. Sample: peripheral blood, taken on day 0 of AZD1222 vaccination. The clonotype originates from an adult in good health. The chain joins TRBV6-5 to TRBJ1-4; D is undetermined. The CDR3 DNA is TGTGCCAGCAGCTCTACAGAGGACAATGAAAAACTGTTTTTT. It specifies CASSSTEDNEKLFF.